In this sample, the clone carrying this T cell receptor beta chain turned up a few times. What it recognizes is unknown. One junction end disagrees with the germline gene, perhaps due to a read error. This entry is derived from a study of metastatic and nonmetastatic thyroid tumors. Background on the study: Repertoire comparison spanned blood and tumor or nodule tissue of malignant and benign thyroid patients.

Germline CDR1 reads MDHEN; CDR2 reads SYDVKM. The CDR3 is made up of 15 amino acids. Findings of the study overall: The reported finding was significantly higher TCR beta diversity in malignant thyroid tumors relative to benign nodules, in blood and tumor.

Among the patients, none had received any treatment before thyroid surgery. Methods used by the authors: The study's classifier, a distant-metastasis tool for papillary thyroid cancer, was built using CDR3 differences across clinicopathological groups. Using MiXCR, TCRdb re-called clones from the PCR reads. Clone size and V and J calls follow TCRdb, not the original study. The sample yields around 34,000 clones, 20% to 25% seen once. The chain recombines TRBV28 with TRBJ2-1; 8 nucleotides agree with TRBD2. The receptor comes from a male donor with papillary thyroid cancer or a benign thyroid nodule (not recorded which). Some clones in this sample may be carry-over from other donors' samples. Material for sequencing was tumor tissue. In DNA form, the CDR3 reads TGTGCCAGCAGTCCACTATCGGGAGGGAACAATGATCAGTTCTTC. Its translation is CASSPLSGGNNDQFF.